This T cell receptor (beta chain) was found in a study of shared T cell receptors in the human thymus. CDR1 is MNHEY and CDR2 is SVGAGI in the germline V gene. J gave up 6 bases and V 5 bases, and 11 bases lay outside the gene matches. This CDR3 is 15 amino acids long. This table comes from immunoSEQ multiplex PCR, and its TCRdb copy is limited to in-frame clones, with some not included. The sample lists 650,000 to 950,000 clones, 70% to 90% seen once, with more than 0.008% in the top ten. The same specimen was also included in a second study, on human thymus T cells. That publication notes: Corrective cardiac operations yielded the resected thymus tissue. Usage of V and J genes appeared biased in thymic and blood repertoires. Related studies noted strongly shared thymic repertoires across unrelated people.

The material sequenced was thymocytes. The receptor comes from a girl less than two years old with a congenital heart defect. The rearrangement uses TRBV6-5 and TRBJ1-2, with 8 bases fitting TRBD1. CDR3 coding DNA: TGTGCCAGCAGTCCGCGCCGGACAGGGCAAGATGGCTACACCTTC. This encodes CASSPRRTGQDGYTF.